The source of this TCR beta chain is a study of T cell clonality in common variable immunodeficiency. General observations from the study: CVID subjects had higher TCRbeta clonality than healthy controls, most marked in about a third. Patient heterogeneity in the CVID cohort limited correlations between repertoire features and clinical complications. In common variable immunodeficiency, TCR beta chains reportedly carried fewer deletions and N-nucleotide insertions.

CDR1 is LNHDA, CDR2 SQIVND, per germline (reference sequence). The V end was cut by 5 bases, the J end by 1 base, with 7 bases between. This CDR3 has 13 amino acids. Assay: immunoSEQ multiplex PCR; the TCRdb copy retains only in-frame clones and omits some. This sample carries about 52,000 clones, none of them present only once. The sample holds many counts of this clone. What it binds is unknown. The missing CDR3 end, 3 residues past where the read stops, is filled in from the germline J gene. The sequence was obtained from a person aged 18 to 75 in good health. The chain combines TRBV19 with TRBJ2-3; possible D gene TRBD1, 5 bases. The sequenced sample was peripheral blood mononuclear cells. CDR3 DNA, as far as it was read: TGTGCCAGTAGTCTCAGGGGCACAGATACG. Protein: CASSLRGTDT. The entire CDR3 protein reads CASSLRGTDTQYF.